This is a list of T cell receptor beta chains from one sample in a study of CD8 T cells in ankylosing spondylitis. TCRdb fed the 5' RACE reads into MiXCR, producing one record per CDR3 protein. Of about 270,000 distinct CDR3 sequences listed, 30% to 35% are singletons. The sequencing sample was made of blood, either unsorted or a sorted T cell fraction (not recorded which). The receptor set was obtained from a male donor with ankylosing spondylitis or in good health (not recorded which). Both conserved end residues are trimmed from each CDR3.

j_call	v_call	cdr3_aa
TRBJ2-7	TRBV20-1	SAEGLGEDYYEQY
TRBJ1-1	TRBV29-1	SVEEVQSGTEAF
TRBJ2-7	TRBV6-1	ASSKTGGIYEQY
TRBJ2-7	TRBV9	ASSGFQGPGGEQY
TRBJ2-5	TRBV29-1	SVGQGGETQY
TRBJ1-1	TRBV5-1	ASDTDMNTEAF
TRBJ1-4	TRBV20-1	SARDSRGGNEKLF
TRBJ2-7	TRBV29-1	SVVSGGRYEQY
TRBJ2-2	TRBV6-6	ASGTVYTGELF
TRBJ2-3	TRBV6-1	ASSPTGAYTDTQY
TRBJ2-7	TRBV20-1	SASYQGYYEEQY
TRBJ2-3	TRBV20-1	SARVRGGPDTQY